Listed here is a single T cell receptor (beta chain). Its antigen is not yet known. The input lacks base qualities; no much larger clone sits a single base away. The immunoSEQ kit was used, according to the manufacturer's recommendations, to generate TCR beta libraries from genomic DNA. To prepare libraries, a first multiplex PCR with proprietary primers was run, followed by a second PCR that added unique barcodes, and a bead cleanup was done after each round. A positive control reaction and a negative control reaction, both provided in the kit, were run with every batch of samples. The final libraries were assessed on an Agilent 4200 TapeStation D1000 ScreenTape, pooled by volume, and quantified by qPCR. Sequencing was performed on an Illumina NextSeq500 using a MidOutput 150-cycle cartridge, with 156 Read1 cycles, 15 Index1 cycles, and the kit custom primers. The pooled library was loaded at about 0.93 pM with about 20% PhiX control spiked in. As for the authors' bioinformatics: The vendor-processed data were analyzed in R, and a clonotype was defined as all T cells that share the same CDR3 nucleotide sequence. In the clone abundance analyses, frequencies were normalized to the 10,000 most abundant clones in each sample. Public T cell clones, averaging fewer than five per sample, were removed before analysis. Tumor-enriched clonotypes and baseline blood-enriched clonotypes were defined as those with an abundance difference of at least 32-fold between compartments. A beta-binomial differential abundance model was applied to find clonotypes that expanded or contracted between blood time points. Tumor-blood repertoire similarity was measured with the Baroni-Urbani and Buser coefficient, and groups were compared using two-tailed Wilcoxon tests in R. What TCRdb holds here is the immuneACCESS table cut down to in-frame rearrangements. Part of the clones is not present; checked against another copy, under half of the missing clones reflect an unresolved V gene, and the others are unexplained. V, J and clone size derive from that table, while D and trimming were established from the DNA sequence. This sample holds tens of thousands of clones; 65% to 90% were observed only once. Of the sample, 22% is held by the ten largest clones.

Trimming removed 5 bases from V and 3 bases from J; the gene matches leave 11 bases unexplained. From cysteine to phenylalanine, the CDR3 is 17 amino acids long. The read is trimmed to its CDR3 DNA, 51 bases read in frame from base 1. The germline V gene (reference sequence) sets CDR1 to MNHEY and CDR2 to SMNVEV. In the paper's terms, the time point label means: blood 2 weeks post-SBRT. The sample's treatment or condition label, in plain terms: 15 Gy SBRT to primary tumor, nephrectomy 4 weeks later. To follow tumor-enriched clonotypes, peripheral blood was collected serially from radiation-treated patients at baseline and again at 2 weeks and 4 weeks after SBRT. Every patient's renal cell carcinoma showed clear cell pathology. The QIAamp DNA Blood Mini Kit (Qiagen) was used to prepare genomic DNA for TCR sequencing. Samples were included in the analyses only if all quality control checks were passed.

The record originates from a study of radiation and T cells in renal cell carcinoma (dated by TCRdb to about 2020). About the full investigation: The samples were obtained from a clinical trial, where primary renal cell carcinomas were treated with 15 Gy stereotactic body radiation therapy and then removed by nephrectomy 4 weeks afterward. In total, approximately 53 samples, comprising 26 tumors and some 27 peripheral blood samples, were subjected to TCR beta sequencing. In the 55 or so samples combined, 4,016,671 unique CDR3 nucleotide sequences were found, encoding 2.5 million to 3 million unique CDR3 amino acid sequences.

Study-wide conclusions, independent of this receptor: Because no pretreatment tumor biopsies were available, whether clonotypes were present in the tumor at baseline could not be determined. Blood repertoire dynamics were not followed beyond 4 weeks after treatment. Effects of radiation dose or scheduling on the TCR repertoire could not be addressed with the single-armed trial design. An increase in top tumor clonotypes in blood was observed from baseline to 2 weeks post-radiation, followed by contraction by 4 weeks, which was taken to suggest transient expansion of tumor-resident clones.

This TCR derives from a woman aged 45-59 years with renal cell carcinoma. The input for sequencing was blood, taken from a patient whose treatment included radiotherapy and nephrectomy. The V and J segments used are TRBV27 and TRBJ2-5; 11 central bases correspond to TRBD2. The CDR3 sequence is CASSRYLGLAEEETQYF. At the DNA level, the sequence is TGTGCCAGCAGTCGTTACTTGGGACTAGCGGAAGAAGAGACCCAGTACTTC.